These 9 T cell receptor beta chains were sequenced from one sample in a study of blood T cell repertoires in COVID-19 (TCRdb year 2020). Library method: the immunoSEQ multiplex PCR assay. TCRdb holds this immuneACCESS table with in-frame rearrangements only. Some clones are missing; in checked studies, unresolved V genes explain under half, and the rest has no known cause. For this sample the table gives under 150,000 clones, of which roughly 80% were detected only once. 1.5% to 1.8% of the sample is in the top ten clones. Material: peripheral blood. The receptors shown here come from a man between 45 and 60 years old with acute or convalescent COVID-19.

This clone was seen a few times. This chain uses TRBV10-3 with TRBJ2-3; 13 bases fit TRBD2. V lost 5 bases, J lost 3 bases, and 5 bases stayed unmatched. The CDR3 is made up of 16 amino acids. Germline values: CDR1 ENHRY, CDR2 SYGVKD. This CDR3 reads CAISYTGLAGTDTQYF. The DNA of the CDR3 is TGTGCCATCAGTTATACGGGACTAGCGGGGACAGATACGCAGTATTTT.

The table lists this clone with a count of one. The rearrangement uses TRBV5-1 and TRBJ1-6, with TRBD1 as a possible D gene (6 bases). The V end lost 1 base, the J end lost 5 bases, and 13 bases lay between the germline ends. Germline V gene sequence: CDR1 SGHRS, CDR2 YFSETQ. CDR3 length: 16 residues. CDR3 sequence: CASSLTGNLDNSPLHF. DNA of the CDR3: TGCGCCAGCAGCTTGACAGGGAATCTGGATAATTCACCCCTCCACTTT.

By share of the sample, this clone is medium-sized. V and J are TRBV24-1 and TRBJ1-2; a weak D match, TRBD1 (5 bases). Per germline, CDR1 KGHDR and CDR2 SFDVKD. V lost 3 bases and J lost 4, with 11 bases in between. The CDR3 contains 14 residues. DNA of the CDR3: TGTGCCACCAGTGATGCGGACACCGTCTATGGCTACACCTTC. It translates to CATSDADTVYGYTF.

The V gene is TRBV9, the J gene TRBJ1-1; perhaps TRBD1 as D (5 bases). Between the trimmed V and J ends, which lost 4 bases and 3 bases, there was a span of 22 bases. Germline CDR1 reads SGDLS; CDR2 reads YYNGEE. CDR3 size: 17 residues. CDR3 coding DNA: TGTGCCAGCAGCCCCGCACCTGGCAGGGTTCCGCACACTGAAGCTTTCTTT. Amino acids: CASSPAPGRVPHTEAFF.

The gene calls are TRBV4-1 and TRBJ2-1; 9 bases align to TRBD1. J was trimmed by 10 bases and V by 0 bases; bases with no gene match: 16. The CDR3 runs to 18 residues. Germline CDR1 and CDR2: MGHRA and YSYEKL. CDR3 sequence: CASSQDEVWTGAEWEQFF. The DNA for the CDR3 is TGCGCCAGCAGCCAAGATGAGGTTTGGACAGGGGCAGAGTGGGAGCAGTTCTTC.

This sequence joins TRBV6-2 or TRBV6-3 and TRBJ2-3; 7 positions agree with TRBD2. The CDR3 contains 17 residues. Per the germline V gene, CDR1 is MNHEY and CDR2 is SVGEGT. The ends lost 5 bases at V and 0 bases at J; junction bases unmatched: 11. The DNA for the CDR3 is TGTGCCAGCAGTCCCGGGACTACAAATATTAGCACAGATACGCAGTATTTT. Amino acids: CASSPGTTNISTDTQYF.

This rearrangement joins TRBV28 to TRBJ1-6; D might be TRBD1 (6 bases). Trimming shortened V by 4 bases and J by 10 bases, and 11 bases separated the two germline ends. The germline V gene encodes CDR1 MDHEN and CDR2 SYDVKM. This CDR3 contains 13 residues. The CDR3 nucleotides read TGTGCCAGCAGTTCCTGGACAGTATCACCCCTCCACTTT. Protein: CASSSWTVSPLHF.

This clone was seen a single time. This chain links TRBV19 with TRBJ1-1; D remains unclear. CDR1 and CDR2 (germline): LNHDA, SQIVND (reference sequence). The V end was cut by 6 bases, the J end by 7 bases, with 18 bases between. The CDR3 totals 14 residues. The CDR3 region is CASSPAREMVEAFF. CDR3 sequence (DNA): TGTGCCAGTAGCCCGGCCCGGGAGATGGTTGAAGCTTTCTTT.

The CDR3 loop reads CASNPTVTGSYGYTF. CDR3 coding DNA: TGTGCCAGTAATCCTACCGTGACAGGGAGCTATGGCTACACCTTC. The gene calls are TRBV19 and TRBJ1-2; TRBD1 agrees at 7 bases. This CDR3 is 15 amino acids long. Germline assignment: CDR1 LNHDA and CDR2 SQIVND (reference sequence). Trimming took 7 bases from V and 4 from J; bases not matched to a gene: 12. The variable domain in full, with the rest retrieved from reference TRBV19 and TRBJ1-2, is DGGITQSPKYLFRKEGQNVTLSCEQNLNHDAMYWYRQDPGQGLRLIYYSQIVNDFQKGDIAEGYSVSREKKESFPLTVTSAQKNPTAFYLCASNPTVTGSYGYTFGSGTRLTVV.